This TCR beta chain was profiled in a study of blood T cells in healthy people across ages. Study details: The template switching approach captured approximately one barcoded beta molecule for every two T cells.

Findings and caveats of the study: Unsorted PBMCs prevented conclusive naive versus antigen-experienced comparison.

Healthy Caucasians from Russia aged roughly 6 to 95 served as donors. The CDR3 contains 17 residues. Looked up from germline, CDR1 is MGHRA and CDR2 is YSYEKL. After removal of 5 bases from V and 0 bases from J, the junction contained 13 bases not matched to a gene. Using a J-beta primer mix together with a sample-barcoded 5' primer, a second PCR was run for about 6 to 11 cycles. In TCRdb, the 5' RACE reads were re-called with MiXCR into one record per CDR3 protein. The table has some 920,000 distinct CDR3 sequences, just over 50% seen once. As to this clonotype: Antigen: not known.

The material sequenced was blood. The chain carries TRBV4-1 and TRBJ2-7; 7 bases map to TRBD2. This clonotype originated in a woman aged 60-75 years in good health. The CDR3 spells CASSFQYSGPLSYEQYF. For the CDR3, the DNA is TGCGCCAGCAGCTTTCAATATAGCGGGCCCCTCTCCTACGAGCAGTACTTC.